The 29 T cell receptor beta chains presented below share a single source sample, sequenced in a study of cytomegalovirus exposure and HLA in healthy donors. PCR used 60 Vbeta primers and 13 Jbeta primers. Assay used: immunoSEQ multiplex PCR; TCRdb lists only in-frame clones, some missing. This table has around 130,000 clones, more than 60% appearing once. The specimen sequenced was PBMCs. The receptor set was obtained from a woman aged 40 to 50 in good health and CMV-seropositive.

This clone was recorded once. J is TRBJ2-7 and V is TRBV11-2; 12 positions match TRBD2. Germline V gene data show CDR1 as SGHAT and CDR2 as FQNNGV. J was trimmed by 2 bases and V by 6 bases; bases with no gene match: 8. The CDR3 consists of 16 residues. CDR3 DNA sequence: TGTGCCAGCAGTATCACTCTAGCGGGAGGGACCTACGAGCAGTACTTC. Encoded protein: CASSITLAGGTYEQYF.

A word on this clone: A junction end diverges from the germline sequence, so it may reflect a read error. The chain has TRBV7-2 and TRBJ2-3; D is ambiguous. Germline V gene sequence: CDR1 SGHTA, CDR2 FQGNSA. This CDR3 is 13 amino acids long. The CDR3 DNA is TGTGCCAGCAGCCTTAGGTGGGCAGAGACGCAGTATTTT. Protein: CASSLRWAETQYF.

The gene calls are TRBV27 and TRBJ2-2, with TRBD1 as a possible D gene (5 bases). The CDR3 has 15 residues. V dropped 2 bases and J dropped 2 bases, with 9 bases sitting between them. From germline, CDR1 is MNHEY and CDR2 SMNVEV (reference sequence). The CDR3 reads CASSLRGSNTGELFF. The DNA of the CDR3 is TGTGCCAGCAGTTTAAGGGGCAGCAACACCGGGGAGCTGTTTTTT.

The V call is TRBV18, the J call TRBJ1-2; 7 nucleotides line up with TRBD1. CDR1 and CDR2 (germline): KGHSH, LQKENI. The ends lost 3 bases at V and 2 bases at J; junction bases unmatched: 3. The CDR3 is 14 residues long. The CDR3 spells CASSPGQTNYGYTF. In DNA form, the CDR3 reads TGTGCCAGCTCACCGGGACAGACGAACTATGGCTACACCTTC.

This rearrangement joins TRBV30 to TRBJ1-4, with D uncertain. CDR1 is GTSNPN and CDR2 is SVGIG in the germline V gene (reference sequence). V lost 2 bases and J lost 11, with 12 bases in between. This CDR3 comprises 12 residues. CDR3 nucleotide sequence: TGTGCCTGGAGTTTCCCCCCCGAGAAACTGTTTTTT. Protein sequence: CAWSFPPEKLFF.

The sample holds one count of this clone. The V call is TRBV5-1, the J call TRBJ1-2; D gene uncertain. V shed 2 bases and J shed 8 bases, with 13 bases lying between them. Germline CDR1 and CDR2: SGHRS and YFSETQ. This CDR3 is 13 amino acids long. In nucleotides, the CDR3 is TGCGCCAGCAGCTTCGGGGTGGGGAGCGGCTACACCTTC. This sequence encodes CASSFGVGSGYTF.

This clone has a handful of counts. This chain joins TRBV25-1 and TRBJ2-1; TRBD2 is a possible D gene (6 bases). V lost 7 bases, J lost 4 bases, and 11 bases lay in between. Germline V gives CDR1 MGHDK, CDR2 SYGVNS. CDR3 size: 13 residues. CDR3 nucleotide sequence: TGTGCCAGCAATGGCGGGGCTTACAATGAGCAGTTCTTC. This encodes CASNGGAYNEQFF. Full variable domain (remainder filled in from reference TRBV25-1 and TRBJ2-1): EADIYQTPRYLVIGTGKKITLECSQTMGHDKMYWYQQDPGMELHLIHYSYGVNSTEKGDLSSESTVSRIRTEHFPLTLESARPSHTSQYLCASNGGAYNEQFFGPGTRLTVL.

This chain uses TRBV29-1 with TRBJ2-5, with a tentative D call TRBD1 (5 bases). The CDR3 covers 9 residues. From germline, CDR1 is SQVTM and CDR2 ANQGSEA. Trimming removed 7 bases from V and 9 bases from J, with 9 bases in between. The CDR3 region has the DNA TGCAGCGGTGGACAACCCCAGTACTTC. Its protein is CSGGQPQYF. Full variable domain (outside the CDR3, taken from reference TRBV29-1 and TRBJ2-5): SAVISQKPSRDICQRGTSLTIQCQVDSQVTMMFWYRQQPGQSLTLIATANQGSEATYESGFVIDKFPISRPNLTFSTLTVSNMSPEDSSIYLCSGGQPQYFGPGTRLLVL.

This clone was seen a single time. CDR3 sequence (DNA): TGTGCCAGCAGCTTAGGAGTTGTTAAGGAGACCCAGTACTTC. Protein sequence: CASSLGVVKETQYF. The V gene is TRBV7-2, the J gene TRBJ2-5; D is undetermined. The CDR3 totals 14 residues. V was pared by 1 base and J by 5 bases, with 11 bases between. Per the germline V gene, CDR1 is SGHTA and CDR2 is FQGNSA. The full variable domain, in which reference TRBV7-2 and TRBJ2-5 provide the parts outside the CDR3, is GAGVSQSPSNKVTEKGKDVELRCDPISGHTALYWYRQSLGQGLEFLIYFQGNSAPDKSGLPSDRFSAERTGGSVSTLTIQRTQQEDSAVYLCASSLGVVKETQYFGPGTRLLVL.

This chain links TRBV10-3 with TRBJ1-5, with 9 bases matching TRBD1. This CDR3 contains 21 residues. CDR1 and CDR2 from the germline V gene are ENHRY and SYGVKD. V dropped 4 bases and J dropped 0; count of bases not matched to a gene: 19. The CDR3: CAISVGMSGTGKVGSNQPQHF. The CDR3 DNA follows: TGTGCCATCAGTGTAGGCATGTCCGGGACAGGGAAAGTTGGTAGCAATCAGCCCCAGCATTTT.

The CDR3, as DNA: TGTGCCAGCAGTGTGACAGGCGGCAATTCACCCCTCCACTTT. Protein sequence: CASSVTGGNSPLHF. The chain employs TRBV6-4 and TRBJ1-6; the D gene is possibly TRBD1 (6 bases). Germline CDR1 reads MRHNA; CDR2 reads SNTAGT. V lost 4 bases and J 7 bases, leaving 11 bases between the germline ends. CDR3 length: 14 amino acids.

This clone was seen more than once but under ten times. One end of the junction does not line up with germline, which may come from a read error. The chain is built from TRBV9 and TRBJ1-6; no firm D call. The CDR3 consists of 12 residues. Per the germline V gene, CDR1 is SGDLS and CDR2 is YYNGEE. The CDR3 region has the DNA TGTGCCAGCAGCGCCTACAATTCACCCCTCCACTTT. This encodes CASSAYNSPLHF.

The genes are TRBV6-1 and TRBJ1-5, with 7 bases lining up with TRBD1. This CDR3 region has 15 residues. CDR1 and CDR2 from the germline V gene are MNHNS and SASEGT. V dropped 0 bases and J dropped 7; count of bases not matched to a gene: 6. CDR3 sequence reads: CASSEARAGGQPQHF. CDR3 DNA: TGTGCCAGCAGTGAAGCGCGGGCAGGGGGGCAGCCCCAGCATTTT.

The chain employs TRBV7-9 and TRBJ1-4, with unresolved D. Per germline, CDR1 SEHNR and CDR2 FQNEAQ (reference sequence). CDR3 length: 12 amino acids. V dropped 0 bases and J dropped 13 bases, with 9 bases sitting between them. CDR3 nucleotide sequence: TGTGCCAGCAGCTTAGCAGCAGGTGGACTGTTTTTT. Its protein is CASSLAAGGLFF.

This clone has just one count. This chain links TRBV9 with TRBJ2-3; a possible D gene is TRBD1 (5 bases). The CDR3 totals 15 residues. Trimming took off 1 base at V and 6 bases at J, with 15 bases between the two ends. The germline gives CDR1 SGDLS, CDR2 YYNGEE. The CDR3 protein is CASSVTTAIGDTQYF. DNA for the CDR3: TGTGCCAGCAGCGTAACGACAGCTATTGGGGATACGCAGTATTTT.

J is TRBJ2-1 and V is TRBV2, with 8 bases aligning to TRBD2. Germline loops: CDR1 SNHLY, CDR2 FYNNEI. V shed 6 bases, J shed 8 bases, and the junction held 9 bases outside the gene matches. This CDR3 has 14 residues. This CDR3 is CASSLSGRGDEQFF. CDR3 nucleotides: TGTGCCAGCAGCTTAAGCGGGAGAGGCGATGAGCAGTTCTTC.

This rearrangement joins TRBV30 to TRBJ1-2; tentative D call: TRBD1 (5 bases). The CDR3 loop spans 13 amino acids. Germline lookup yields CDR1 GTSNPN and CDR2 SVGIG (reference sequence). V lost 2 bases, J lost 6 bases, and 13 bases lay in between. The DNA for the CDR3 is TGTGCCTGGAGTACGGGGGTTTGGAATGGCTACACCTTC. Protein product: CAWSTGVWNGYTF.

V usage is TRBV5-6 and J usage is TRBJ1-1; TRBD1 matches at 7 bases. The CDR3 covers 13 residues. In germline, CDR1 is SGHDT, CDR2 YYEEEE. The junction had 3 bases not matched to a gene; V was cut back by 3 bases and J by 4 bases. The DNA for the CDR3 is TGTGCCAGCAGCTACAGGGGCGTCACTGAAGCTTTCTTT. Protein sequence: CASSYRGVTEAFF.

This clone was seen a few times. The chain links TRBV11-2 to TRBJ1-1, with 12 bases fitting TRBD1. Germline CDR1 is SGHAT and CDR2 is FQNNGV. V was clipped by 5 bases and J by 5 bases; unmatched bases: 6. The CDR3 spans 15 residues. The CDR3 is CASSPGTGGRTEAFF. The CDR3, as DNA: TGTGCCAGCAGCCCCGGGACAGGGGGCCGGACTGAAGCTTTCTTT. The variable domain in full, completed from reference TRBV11-2 and TRBJ1-1, reads EAGVAQSPRYKIIEKRQSVAFWCNPISGHATLYWYQQILGQGPKLLIQFQNNGVVDDSQLPKDRFSAERLKGVDSTLKIQPAKLEDSAVYLCASSPGTGGRTEAFFGQGTRLTVV.

V gene TRBV11-1 combines with J gene TRBJ2-1, with TRBD2 as a possible D gene (5 bases). The CDR3 contains 15 residues. V dropped 5 bases and J dropped 1 base, with 12 bases sitting between them. Germline CDR1 and CDR2: SGHAT and FQDESV (reference sequence). The CDR3 DNA is TGTGCCAGCAGCGCGGACTTCCTATCCTACAATGAGCAGTTCTTC. This codes for CASSADFLSYNEQFF.

This clone was observed once. The chain combines TRBV28 with TRBJ2-2; D uncertain. The germline gives CDR1 MDHEN, CDR2 SYDVKM. The CDR3 is 16 amino acids. V lost 2 bases and J 1 base, leaving 11 bases between the germline ends. As DNA, the CDR3 is TGTGCCAGCAGTTTAGTTCGTGGCGGGAACACCGGGGAGCTGTTTTTT. Its translation: CASSLVRGGNTGELFF.

The table lists this clone with a count of one. The CDR3 DNA reads TGTGCCAGCAGAGATTTACAGGGGGCGACTGAAGCTTTCTTT. Amino acids: CASRDLQGATEAFF. The chain recombines TRBV6-5 with TRBJ1-1; 9 bases line up with TRBD1. Germline CDR1 reads MNHEY; CDR2 reads SVGAGI. This CDR3 region has 14 residues. V trimming: 6 bases; J trimming: 5 bases; junction bases outside the gene matches: 7.

Concerning this clone itself: The sample has other DNA sequences that encode this CDR3 too. J is TRBJ2-5 and V is TRBV4-1; 13 bases are shared with TRBD2. The CDR3 has 20 residues. CDR1 MGHRA and CDR2 YSYEKL come from the germline V gene. Unmatched junction bases numbered 17, after V lost 2 bases and J lost 5 bases. The CDR3 DNA follows: TGCGCCAGCAGCCAAATCCAGAAGACTAGCGGGAGGAGGTTTGGGGAGACCCAGTACTTC. Its translation: CASSQIQKTSGRRFGETQYF.

The J gene is TRBJ1-2, the V gene TRBV7-9; 7 bases match TRBD1. Germline V gene lookup returns CDR1 SEHNR and CDR2 FQNEAQ (reference sequence). The V and J ends lost 1 base and 8 bases, in that order; junction bases with no gene match: 7. This CDR3 is built from 14 residues. The DNA of the CDR3 is TGTGCCAGCAGCTTAGAGACAGGGTTCTACGGCTACACCTTC. Its translation is CASSLETGFYGYTF.

This clone turned up a few times. CDR3 DNA: TGTGCCAGCAGTTTATCCGGGACTTCCGCACGCGAGCAGTACTTC. This sequence encodes CASSLSGTSAREQYF. This chain links TRBV6-1 with TRBJ2-7, with D perhaps TRBD2 (6 bases). The CDR3 extends over 15 amino acids. Germline lookup yields CDR1 MNHNS and CDR2 SASEGT. Trimming cost V 5 bases and J 6 bases, with 20 bases left between them.

This chain links TRBV2 with TRBJ2-6; 7 bases line up with TRBD1. The trim removed 6 bases at V and 3 bases at J, leaving 8 bases unmatched. From germline, CDR1 is SNHLY and CDR2 FYNNEI. This CDR3 contains 16 residues. CDR3 residues: CASRGQGDRGANVLTF. The CDR3 DNA is TGTGCCAGCAGGGGGCAGGGGGATCGTGGGGCCAACGTCCTGACTTTC.

The gene calls are TRBV6-6 and TRBJ1-1; perhaps TRBD1 as D (5 bases). V was pared by 6 bases and J by 0 bases, with 8 bases between. This CDR3 comprises 13 residues. Germline-derived CDR1 and CDR2 are MNHNY and SVGAGI (reference sequence). In DNA, the CDR3 is TGTGCCAGCAGGACAGTTATGAACACTGAAGCTTTCTTT. Its protein product is CASRTVMNTEAFF.

This clone occurred once. The identical CDR3 is also encoded by other nucleotide sequences in the sample. The chain has TRBV7-2 and TRBJ1-5; 8 bases match TRBD1. Germline V gives CDR1 SGHTA, CDR2 FQGNSA. Unmatched junction bases numbered 3, after V lost 3 bases and J lost 2 bases. This CDR3 is 15 amino acids long. The CDR3 reads CASSLTGDGNQPQHF. DNA for the CDR3: TGTGCCAGCAGCTTGACAGGGGACGGCAATCAGCCCCAGCATTTT.

This clone has a handful of counts. This sample also contains other DNA sequences that code for the same CDR3. CDR3 sequence reads: CASSFTGNTEAFF. The CDR3 nucleotides are TGCGCCAGCAGCTTCACAGGGAACACTGAAGCTTTCTTT. The chain uses TRBV5-1 and TRBJ1-1; possibly TRBD1 for D (5 bases). The CDR3 runs to 13 residues. V was pared by 2 bases and J by 1 base, with 6 bases between. CDR1 is SGHRS and CDR2 is YFSETQ in the germline V gene.